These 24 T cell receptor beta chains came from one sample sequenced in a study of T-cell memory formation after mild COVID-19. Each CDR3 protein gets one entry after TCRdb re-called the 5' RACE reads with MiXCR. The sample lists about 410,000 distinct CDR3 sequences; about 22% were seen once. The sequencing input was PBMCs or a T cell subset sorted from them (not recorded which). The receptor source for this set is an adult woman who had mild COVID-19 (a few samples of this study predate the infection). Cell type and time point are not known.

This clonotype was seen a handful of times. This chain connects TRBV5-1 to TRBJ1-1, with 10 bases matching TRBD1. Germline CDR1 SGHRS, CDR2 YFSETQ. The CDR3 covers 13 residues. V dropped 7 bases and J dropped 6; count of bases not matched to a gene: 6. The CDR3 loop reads CASATGTGAEAFF. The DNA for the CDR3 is TGCGCCAGCGCCACCGGGACAGGGGCTGAAGCTTTCTTT. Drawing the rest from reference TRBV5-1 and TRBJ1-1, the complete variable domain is KAGVTQTPRYLIKTRGQQVTLSCSPISGHRSVSWYQQTPGQGLQFLFEYFSETQRNKGNFPGRFSGRQFSNSRSEMNVSTLELGDSALYLCASATGTGAEAFFGQGTRLTVV.

The CDR3: CASSLVVGAGLDEQYF. The CDR3 region has the DNA TGTGCCAGCAGTTTAGTGGTGGGAGCGGGATTAGACGAGCAGTACTTC. The chain has TRBV12-3 or TRBV12-4 and TRBJ2-7; 7 nucleotides agree with TRBD2. The CDR3 extends over 16 amino acids. V lost 1 base to trimming and J lost 5 bases; unmatched junction nucleotides: 11.

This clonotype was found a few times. The CDR3: CASSETGPYEQYF. The CDR3, as DNA: TGTGCCAGCAGCGAGACAGGGCCCTACGAGCAGTACTTC. The chain combines TRBV7-9 with TRBJ2-7; 7 bases match TRBD1. The J segment lost 2 bases and the V segment lost 5 bases, leaving 3 bases of the junction unmatched. This CDR3 has 13 residues. CDR1 SEHNR and CDR2 FQNEAQ come from the germline V gene (reference sequence).

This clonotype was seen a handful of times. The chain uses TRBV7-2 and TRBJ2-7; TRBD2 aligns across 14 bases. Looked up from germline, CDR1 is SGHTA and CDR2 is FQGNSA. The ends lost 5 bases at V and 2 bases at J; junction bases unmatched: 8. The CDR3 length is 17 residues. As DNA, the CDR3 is TGTGCCAGCAGCCACCTGGGACTAGCGGGGGACCCCTACGAGCAGTACTTC. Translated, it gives CASSHLGLAGDPYEQYF.

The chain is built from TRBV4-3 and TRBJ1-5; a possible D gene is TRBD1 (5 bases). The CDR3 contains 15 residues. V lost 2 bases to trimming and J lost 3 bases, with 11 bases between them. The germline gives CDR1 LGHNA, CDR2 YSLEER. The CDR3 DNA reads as TGCGCCAGCAGCCAACACCGGGACGCCAATCAGCCCCAGCATTTT. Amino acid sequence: CASSQHRDANQPQHF.

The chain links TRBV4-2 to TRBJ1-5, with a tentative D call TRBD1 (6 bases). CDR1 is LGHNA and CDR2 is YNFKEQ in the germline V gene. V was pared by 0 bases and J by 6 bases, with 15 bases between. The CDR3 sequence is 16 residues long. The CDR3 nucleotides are TGTGCCAGCAGCCAAGACAGAAGGGGGACGGGTCAGCCCCAGCATTTT. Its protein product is CASSQDRRGTGQPQHF.

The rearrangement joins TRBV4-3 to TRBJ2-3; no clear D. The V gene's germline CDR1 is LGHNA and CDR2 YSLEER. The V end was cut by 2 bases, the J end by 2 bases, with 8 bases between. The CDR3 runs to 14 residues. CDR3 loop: CASSQNIHTDTQYF. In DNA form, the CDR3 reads TGCGCCAGCAGCCAAAACATCCACACAGATACGCAGTATTTT.

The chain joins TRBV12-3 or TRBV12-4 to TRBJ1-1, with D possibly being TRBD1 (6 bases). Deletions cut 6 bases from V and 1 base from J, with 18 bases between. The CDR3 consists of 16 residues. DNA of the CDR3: TGTGCCAGCAGCCGGACAGCTTTACAGAGGAACACTGAAGCTTTCTTT. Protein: CASSRTALQRNTEAFF.

CDR3 DNA sequence: TGTGCCATCAGTGAGCCTGGACAGGGTGGATCCTACGAGCAGTACTTC. Its translation: CAISEPGQGGSYEQYF. V gene TRBV10-3 combines with J gene TRBJ2-7; 8 nucleotides agree with TRBD1. V lost 2 bases to trimming and J lost 1 base; unmatched junction nucleotides: 7. Germline values: CDR1 ENHRY, CDR2 SYGVKD. The CDR3 consists of 16 residues.

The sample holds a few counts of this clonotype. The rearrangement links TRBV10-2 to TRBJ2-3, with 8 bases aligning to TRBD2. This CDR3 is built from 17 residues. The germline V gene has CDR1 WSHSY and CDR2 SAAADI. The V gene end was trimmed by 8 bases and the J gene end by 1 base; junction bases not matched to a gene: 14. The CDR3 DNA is TGCGCCAGCCCCCCGGAGAGCGGGAGAGCTGGCACAGATACGCAGTATTTT. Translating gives CASPPESGRAGTDTQYF.

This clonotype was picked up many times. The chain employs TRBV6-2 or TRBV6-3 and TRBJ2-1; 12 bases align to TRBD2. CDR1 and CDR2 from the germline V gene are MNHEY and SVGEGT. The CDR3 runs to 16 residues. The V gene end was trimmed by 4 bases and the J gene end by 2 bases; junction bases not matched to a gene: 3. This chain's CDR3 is CASSSGLAGPYNEQFF. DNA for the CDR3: TGTGCCAGCAGTTCCGGACTAGCGGGGCCCTACAATGAGCAGTTCTTC.

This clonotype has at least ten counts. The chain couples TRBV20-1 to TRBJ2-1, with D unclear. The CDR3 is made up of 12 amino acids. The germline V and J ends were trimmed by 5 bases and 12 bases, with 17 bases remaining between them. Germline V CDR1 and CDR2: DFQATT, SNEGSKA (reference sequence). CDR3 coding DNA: TGCAGTGCTGGGTACCTTAATGGTGTGCAGTTCTTC. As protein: CSAGYLNGVQFF.

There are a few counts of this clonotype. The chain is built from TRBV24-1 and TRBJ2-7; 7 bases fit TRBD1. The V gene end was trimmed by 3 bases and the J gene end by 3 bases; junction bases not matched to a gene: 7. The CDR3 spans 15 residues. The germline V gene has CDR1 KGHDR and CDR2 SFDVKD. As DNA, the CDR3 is TGTGCCACCAGTGATCCCAGACAGGGAATCTACGAGCAGTACTTC. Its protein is CATSDPRQGIYEQYF.

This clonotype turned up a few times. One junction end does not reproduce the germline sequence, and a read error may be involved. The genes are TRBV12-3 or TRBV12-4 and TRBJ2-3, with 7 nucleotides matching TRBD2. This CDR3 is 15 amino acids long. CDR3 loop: CASTLSGTRTDTQYF. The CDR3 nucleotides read TGTGCCAGCACTTTAAGCGGGACTCGCACAGATACGCAGTATTTT.

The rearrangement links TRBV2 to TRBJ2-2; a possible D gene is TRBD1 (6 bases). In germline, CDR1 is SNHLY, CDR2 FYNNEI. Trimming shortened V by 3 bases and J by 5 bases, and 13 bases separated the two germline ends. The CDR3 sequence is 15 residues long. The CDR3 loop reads CASSDEQGRTGELFF. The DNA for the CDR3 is TGTGCCAGCAGTGACGAACAGGGACGGACCGGGGAGCTGTTTTTT.

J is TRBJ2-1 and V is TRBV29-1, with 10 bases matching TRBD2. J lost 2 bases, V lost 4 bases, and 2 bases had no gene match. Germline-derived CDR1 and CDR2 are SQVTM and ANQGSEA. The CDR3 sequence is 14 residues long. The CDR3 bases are TGCAGCGTTGTAGCGGGAGGAGCCTACAATGAGCAGTTCTTC. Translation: CSVVAGGAYNEQFF.

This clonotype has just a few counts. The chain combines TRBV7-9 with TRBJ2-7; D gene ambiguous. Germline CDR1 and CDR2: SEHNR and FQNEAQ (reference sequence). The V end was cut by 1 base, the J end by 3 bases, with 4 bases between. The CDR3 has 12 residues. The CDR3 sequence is CASSLEVYEQYF. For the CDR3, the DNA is TGTGCCAGCAGCTTAGAGGTCTACGAGCAGTACTTC.

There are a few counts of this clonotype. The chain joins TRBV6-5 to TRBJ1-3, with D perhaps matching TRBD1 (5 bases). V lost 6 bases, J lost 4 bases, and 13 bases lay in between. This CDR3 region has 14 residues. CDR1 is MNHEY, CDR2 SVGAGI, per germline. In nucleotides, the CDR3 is TGTGCCAGCAGGCGGACAATTTCAGGAAACACCATATATTTT. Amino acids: CASRRTISGNTIYF.

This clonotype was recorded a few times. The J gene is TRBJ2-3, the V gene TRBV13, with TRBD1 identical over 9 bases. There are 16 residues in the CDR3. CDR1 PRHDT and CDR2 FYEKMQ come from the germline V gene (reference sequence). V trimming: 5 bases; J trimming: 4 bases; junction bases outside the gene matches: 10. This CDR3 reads CASSPAGQGLADTQYF. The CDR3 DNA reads TGTGCCAGCAGCCCAGCCGGACAGGGGTTGGCAGATACGCAGTATTTT.

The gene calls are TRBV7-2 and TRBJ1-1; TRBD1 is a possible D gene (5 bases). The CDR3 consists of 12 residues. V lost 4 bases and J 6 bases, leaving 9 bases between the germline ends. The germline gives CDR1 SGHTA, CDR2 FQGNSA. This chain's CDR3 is CASSSSGPEAFF. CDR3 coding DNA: TGTGCCAGCAGCTCCTCAGGGCCTGAAGCTTTCTTT.

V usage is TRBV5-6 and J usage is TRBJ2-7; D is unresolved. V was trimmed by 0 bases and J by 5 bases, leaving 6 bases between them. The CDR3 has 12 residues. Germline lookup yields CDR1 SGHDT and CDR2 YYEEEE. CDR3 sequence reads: CASSLEFHEQYF. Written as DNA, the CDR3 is TGTGCCAGCAGCTTGGAATTCCACGAGCAGTACTTC.

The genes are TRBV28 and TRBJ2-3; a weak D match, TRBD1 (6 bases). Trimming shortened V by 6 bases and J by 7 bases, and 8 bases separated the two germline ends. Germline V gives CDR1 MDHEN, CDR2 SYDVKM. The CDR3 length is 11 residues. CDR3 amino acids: CASRQGYTQYF. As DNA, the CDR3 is TGTGCCAGCAGACAGGGATATACGCAGTATTTT.

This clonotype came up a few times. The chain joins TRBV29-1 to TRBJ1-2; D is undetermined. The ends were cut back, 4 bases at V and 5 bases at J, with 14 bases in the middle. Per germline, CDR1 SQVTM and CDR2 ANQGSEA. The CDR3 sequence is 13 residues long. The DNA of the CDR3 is TGCAGCGTTGTACGGGCCCCAGATTATGGCTACACCTTC. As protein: CSVVRAPDYGYTF.

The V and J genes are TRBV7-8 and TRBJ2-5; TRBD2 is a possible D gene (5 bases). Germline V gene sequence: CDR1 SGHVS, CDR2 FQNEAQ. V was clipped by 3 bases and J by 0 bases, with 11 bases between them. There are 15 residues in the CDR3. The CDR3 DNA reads TGTGCCAGCAGCTTTCTTCGGGATTACCAAGAGACCCAGTACTTC. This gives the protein CASSFLRDYQETQYF. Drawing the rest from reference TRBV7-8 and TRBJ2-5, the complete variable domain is GAGVSQSPRYKVAKRGQDVALRCDPISGHVSLFWYQQALGQGPEFLTYFQNEAQLDKSGLPSDRFFAERPEGSVSTLKIQRTQQEDSAVYLCASSFLRDYQETQYFGPGTRLLVL.